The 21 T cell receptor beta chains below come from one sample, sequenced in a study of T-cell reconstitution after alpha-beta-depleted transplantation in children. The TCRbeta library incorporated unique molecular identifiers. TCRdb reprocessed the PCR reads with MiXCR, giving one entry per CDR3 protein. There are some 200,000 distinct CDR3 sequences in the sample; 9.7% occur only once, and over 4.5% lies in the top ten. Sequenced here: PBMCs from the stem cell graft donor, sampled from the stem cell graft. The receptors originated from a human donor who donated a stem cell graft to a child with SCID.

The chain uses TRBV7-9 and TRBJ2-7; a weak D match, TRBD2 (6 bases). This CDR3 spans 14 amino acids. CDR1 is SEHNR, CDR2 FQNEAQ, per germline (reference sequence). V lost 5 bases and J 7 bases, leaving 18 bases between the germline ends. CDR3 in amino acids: CASSRDGGVREQYF. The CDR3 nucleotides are TGTGCCAGCAGCCGGGACGGCGGGGTTAGAGAGCAGTACTTC.

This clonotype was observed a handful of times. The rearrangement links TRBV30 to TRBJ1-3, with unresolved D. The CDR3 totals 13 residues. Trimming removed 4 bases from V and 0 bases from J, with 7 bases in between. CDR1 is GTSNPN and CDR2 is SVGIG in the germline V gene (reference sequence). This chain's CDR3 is CAWNQYSGNTIYF. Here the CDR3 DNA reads TGTGCCTGGAACCAGTACTCTGGAAACACCATATATTTT.

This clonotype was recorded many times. CDR3 DNA sequence: TGCGCCAGCAGCTCCTCGGGCGGGGGGCCCCTCAATGAGCAGTTCTTC. This translates into CASSSSGGGPLNEQFF. The V gene is TRBV5-1, the J gene TRBJ2-1; the match to TRBD2 covers 8 bases. V shed 3 bases and J 6 bases; nucleotides not matched to a gene: 11. Germline V CDR1 and CDR2: SGHRS, YFSETQ. The CDR3 extends over 16 amino acids.

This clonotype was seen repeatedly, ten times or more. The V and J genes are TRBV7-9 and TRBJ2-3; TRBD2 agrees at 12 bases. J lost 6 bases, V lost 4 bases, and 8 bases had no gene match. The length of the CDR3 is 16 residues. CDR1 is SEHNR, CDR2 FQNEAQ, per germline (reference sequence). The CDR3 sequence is CASSSRLAGVQDTQYF. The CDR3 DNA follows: TGTGCCAGCAGCTCCCGACTAGCGGGGGTGCAGGATACGCAGTATTTT.

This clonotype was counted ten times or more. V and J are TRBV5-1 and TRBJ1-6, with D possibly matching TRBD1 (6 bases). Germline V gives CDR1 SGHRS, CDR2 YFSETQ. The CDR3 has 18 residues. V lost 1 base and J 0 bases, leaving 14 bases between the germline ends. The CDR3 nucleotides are TGCGCCAGCAGCTTGTCGATTCCAGGGGTCTCCTATAATTCACCCCTCCACTTT. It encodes CASSLSIPGVSYNSPLHF.

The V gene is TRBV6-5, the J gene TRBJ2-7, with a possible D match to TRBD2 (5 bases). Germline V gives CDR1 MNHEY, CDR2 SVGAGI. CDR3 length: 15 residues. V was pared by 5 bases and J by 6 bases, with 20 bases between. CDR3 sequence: CASSPSEVGRSEQYF. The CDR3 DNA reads TGTGCCAGCAGTCCCTCGGAGGTGGGTCGGAGCGAGCAGTACTTC.

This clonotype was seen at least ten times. As DNA, the CDR3 is TGCAGTGCTAGACTAGCGGCTAGCACAGATACGCAGTATTTT. It codes for CSARLAASTDTQYF. This sequence joins TRBV20-1 and TRBJ2-3, with 7 bases matching TRBD2. The CDR3 length is 14 residues. V lost 2 bases and J lost 0; bases outside the gene matches: 2. Germline V gene sequence: CDR1 DFQATT, CDR2 SNEGSKA (reference sequence).

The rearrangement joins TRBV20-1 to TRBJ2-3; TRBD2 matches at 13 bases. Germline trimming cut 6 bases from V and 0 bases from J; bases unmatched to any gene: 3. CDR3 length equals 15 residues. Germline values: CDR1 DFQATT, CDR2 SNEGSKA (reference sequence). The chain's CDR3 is CSAMGLAGSTDTQYF. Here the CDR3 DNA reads TGCAGTGCGATGGGACTAGCGGGGAGCACAGATACGCAGTATTTT.

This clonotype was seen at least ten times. Written as DNA, the CDR3 is TGTGCCAGCACCGACAGGGGTCGGTACACCGGGGAGCTGTTTTTT. Translated: CASTDRGRYTGELFF. This chain joins TRBV27 and TRBJ2-2; TRBD1 agrees at 8 bases. This CDR3 has 15 amino acids. V trimming: 7 bases; J trimming: 3 bases; junction bases outside the gene matches: 7. CDR1 is MNHEY, CDR2 SMNVEV, per germline (reference sequence).

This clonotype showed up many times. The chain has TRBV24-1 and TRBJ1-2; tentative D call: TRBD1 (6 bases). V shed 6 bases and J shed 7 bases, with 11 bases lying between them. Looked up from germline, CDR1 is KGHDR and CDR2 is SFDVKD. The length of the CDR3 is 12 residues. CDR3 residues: CATSKQGSGYTF. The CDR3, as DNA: TGTGCCACCAGTAAACAGGGTTCTGGCTACACCTTC.

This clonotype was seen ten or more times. CDR3 sequence: CASSQDRARDTQYF. CDR3 DNA: TGCGCCAGCAGCCAAGACAGGGCCAGGGATACGCAGTATTTT. This chain uses TRBV5-1 with TRBJ2-3, with 7 bases identical to TRBD1. This CDR3 has 14 amino acids. Germline V gives CDR1 SGHRS, CDR2 YFSETQ. V shed 4 bases and J 6 bases; nucleotides not matched to a gene: 8.

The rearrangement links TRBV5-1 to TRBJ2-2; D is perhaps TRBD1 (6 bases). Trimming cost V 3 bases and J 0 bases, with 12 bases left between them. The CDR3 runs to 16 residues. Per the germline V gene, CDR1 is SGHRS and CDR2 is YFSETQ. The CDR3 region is CASSSTGMANTGELFF. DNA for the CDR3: TGCGCCAGCAGCTCCACAGGGATGGCGAACACCGGGGAGCTGTTTTTT.

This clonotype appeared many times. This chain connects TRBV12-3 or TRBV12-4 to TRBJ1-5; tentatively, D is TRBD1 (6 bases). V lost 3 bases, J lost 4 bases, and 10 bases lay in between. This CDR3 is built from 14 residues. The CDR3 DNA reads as TGTGCCAGCAGTTTCAGGGGACCTAATCAGCCCCAGCATTTT. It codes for CASSFRGPNQPQHF.

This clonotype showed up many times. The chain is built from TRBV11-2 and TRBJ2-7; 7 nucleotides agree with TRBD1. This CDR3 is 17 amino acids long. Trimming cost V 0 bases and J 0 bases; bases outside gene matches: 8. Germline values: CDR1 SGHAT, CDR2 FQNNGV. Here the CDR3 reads CASSLELGRGISYEQYF. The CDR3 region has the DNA TGTGCCAGCAGCTTAGAGTTGGGCAGGGGGATCTCCTACGAGCAGTACTTC.

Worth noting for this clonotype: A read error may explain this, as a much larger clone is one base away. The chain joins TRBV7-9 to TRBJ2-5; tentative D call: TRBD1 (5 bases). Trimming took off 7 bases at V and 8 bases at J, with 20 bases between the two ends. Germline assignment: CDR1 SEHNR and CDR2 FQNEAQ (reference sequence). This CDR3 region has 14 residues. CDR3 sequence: CASTTTLGQDTQYF. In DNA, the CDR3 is TGTGCCAGCACCACAACCCTGGGGCAGGACACCCAGTACTTC.

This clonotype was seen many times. The CDR3 nucleotides are TGCGCCAGCAGCGTGGCCGGGACAGGGTATGGCTACACCTTC. Its translation is CASSVAGTGYGYTF. The chain carries TRBV5-1 and TRBJ1-2; 9 bases match TRBD1. The CDR3 runs to 14 residues. V lost 4 bases to trimming and J lost 5 bases; unmatched junction nucleotides: 6. CDR1 and CDR2 (germline): SGHRS, YFSETQ.

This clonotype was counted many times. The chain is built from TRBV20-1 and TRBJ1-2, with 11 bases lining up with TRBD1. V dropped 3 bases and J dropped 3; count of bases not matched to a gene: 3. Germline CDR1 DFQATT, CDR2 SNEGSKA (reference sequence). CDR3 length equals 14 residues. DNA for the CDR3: TGCAGTGCTAGTACGGGACAGGGGGACTATGGCTACACCTTC. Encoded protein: CSASTGQGDYGYTF.

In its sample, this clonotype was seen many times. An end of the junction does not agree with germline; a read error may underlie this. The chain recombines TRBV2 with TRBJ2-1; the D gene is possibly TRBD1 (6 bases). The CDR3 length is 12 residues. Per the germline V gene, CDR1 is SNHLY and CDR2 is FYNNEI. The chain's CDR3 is CASSEGTSEQFF. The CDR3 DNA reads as TGTGCCAGCAGCGAAGGGACATCTGAGCAGTTCTTC.

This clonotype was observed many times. CDR3 nucleotides: TGTGCCAGCAGCTTGGCAGGGCATAACGTTGGCACAGATACGCAGTATTTT. Protein product: CASSLAGHNVGTDTQYF. The rearrangement joins TRBV5-8 to TRBJ2-3, with D perhaps matching TRBD1 (5 bases). Between the trimmed V and J ends, which lost 0 bases and 1 base, there was a span of 15 bases. CDR1 and CDR2 (germline): SGHTS, YDEGEE. This CDR3 has 17 residues.

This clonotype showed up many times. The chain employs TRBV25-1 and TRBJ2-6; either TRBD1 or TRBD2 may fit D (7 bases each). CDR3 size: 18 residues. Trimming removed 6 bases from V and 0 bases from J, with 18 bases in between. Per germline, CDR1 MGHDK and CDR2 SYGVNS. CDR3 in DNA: TGTGCCAGCAGCGGAAGACAGGGACTATACTCTGGGGCCAACGTCCTGACTTTC. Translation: CASSGRQGLYSGANVLTF. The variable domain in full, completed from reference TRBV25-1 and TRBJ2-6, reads EADIYQTPRYLVIGTGKKITLECSQTMGHDKMYWYQQDPGMELHLIHYSYGVNSTEKGDLSSESTVSRIRTEHFPLTLESARPSHTSQYLCASSGRQGLYSGANVLTFGAGSRLTVL.

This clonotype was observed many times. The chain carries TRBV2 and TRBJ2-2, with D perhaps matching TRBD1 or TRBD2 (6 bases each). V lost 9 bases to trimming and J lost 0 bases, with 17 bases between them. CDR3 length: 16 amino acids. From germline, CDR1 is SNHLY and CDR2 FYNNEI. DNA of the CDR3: TGTGCCAGTGGGGGGACCGGACAGCCGAACACCGGGGAGCTGTTTTTT. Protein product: CASGGTGQPNTGELFF.